This TCR beta chain was captured in a study of beta chain features in type 1 diabetes. As every portion of the isolated RNA was reverse transcribed, the sequencing read expressed TCRB transcripts. The assay was immunoSEQ multiplex PCR, and TCRdb's table has in-frame clones only and misses some. This sample carries 95,000 to 150,000 clones, about 15% of them seen once, and the ten largest clones take under 2.5%. This clone has a handful of counts. Its cognate antigen is unknown. Per germline, CDR1 SEHNR and CDR2 FQNEAQ (reference sequence). Trimming left V 1 base short and J 4 bases short, with 5 bases between. This CDR3 is 13 amino acids long. The study's findings and limits: Shorter TCRB CDR3s, moderately but significantly so, were found in Type 1 diabetes patients in all four CD4+ subsets.

This receptor was taken from a man aged 30-40 years with type 1 diabetes. Sequencing was performed on central memory CD4+ T cells from blood. The rearrangement joins TRBV7-9 to TRBJ1-5, with unresolved D. CDR3 protein: CASSLGANQPQHF. CDR3 nucleotides: TGTGCCAGCAGCTTAGGGGCTAATCAGCCCCAGCATTTT.